Listed here are 19 T cell receptor beta chains from one sample, sequenced in a study of cytomegalovirus exposure and HLA in healthy donors. It was with 60 Vbeta and 13 Jbeta primers that the PCR ran. Here immunoSEQ multiplex PCR was the method, and the copy in TCRdb shows in-frame clones only, minus some. Of 100,000 to 150,000 clones listed, about 83% are singletons. What was sequenced was PBMCs. These receptors all come from a girl aged 2 to 9 in good health and CMV-seronegative.

V usage is TRBV7-9 and J usage is TRBJ1-5; 8 nucleotides line up with TRBD1. Germline CDR1 and CDR2: SEHNR and FQNEAQ (reference sequence). Trimming at V came to 5 bases and at J to 7 bases, leaving 7 bases not matched to a gene. The CDR3 contains 14 residues. The CDR3 nucleotides are TGTGCCAGCAGCCCCGACAGGGGAGGGCAGCCCCAGCATTTT. Translated: CASSPDRGGQPQHF.

V usage is TRBV9 and J usage is TRBJ2-7; no clear D gene. Germline V gene lookup returns CDR1 SGDLS and CDR2 YYNGEE. This CDR3 contains 13 residues. Deletions cut 4 bases from V and 0 bases from J, with 8 bases between. CDR3 coding DNA: TGTGCCAGCAGCCCCCCTAGCTCCTACGAGCAGTACTTC. Translating it yields CASSPPSSYEQYF. The whole variable domain, filled in from reference TRBV9 and TRBJ2-7, reads DSGVTQTPKHLITATGQRVTLRCSPRSGDLSVYWYQQSLDQGLQFLIQYYNGEERAKGNILERFSAQQFPDLHSELNLSSLELGDSALYFCASSPPSSYEQYFGPGTRLTVT.

The chain links TRBV5-1 to TRBJ2-5, with TRBD1 as a possible D gene (6 bases). V was clipped by 3 bases and J by 0 bases, with 9 bases between them. The CDR3 contains 14 residues. Looked up from germline, CDR1 is SGHRS and CDR2 is YFSETQ. The CDR3 sequence is CASSSRGDQETQYF. CDR3 DNA sequence: TGCGCCAGCAGCTCCAGGGGCGACCAAGAGACCCAGTACTTC. Looking up the rest from reference TRBV5-1 and TRBJ2-5 gives the full variable domain: KAGVTQTPRYLIKTRGQQVTLSCSPISGHRSVSWYQQTPGQGLQFLFEYFSETQRNKGNFPGRFSGRQFSNSRSEMNVSTLELGDSALYLCASSSRGDQETQYFGPGTRLLVL.

This chain uses TRBV19 with TRBJ2-3; 8 bases are a match to TRBD1. Germline CDR1 is LNHDA and CDR2 is SQIVND (reference sequence). J gave up 3 bases and V 6 bases, and 2 bases lay outside the gene matches. CDR3 size: 13 residues. CDR3 amino acids: CASRTGETDTQYF. Written as DNA, the CDR3 is TGTGCCAGTAGGACAGGGGAGACAGATACGCAGTATTTT.

The chain is built from TRBV25-1 and TRBJ2-3, with 14 bases aligning to TRBD2. Germline V gene sequence: CDR1 MGHDK, CDR2 SYGVNS. V shed 4 bases and J 3 bases; nucleotides not matched to a gene: 0. The CDR3 is 15 residues long. CDR3 sequence reads: CASSGTSGRTDTQYF. The CDR3 nucleotides are TGTGCCAGCAGTGGGACTAGCGGGAGGACAGATACGCAGTATTTT.

The genes are TRBV25-1 and TRBJ2-3; 9 bases map to TRBD1. The CDR3 covers 15 residues. V lost 5 bases to trimming and J lost 6 bases; unmatched junction nucleotides: 9. From germline, CDR1 is MGHDK and CDR2 SYGVNS. The CDR3 protein is CASSPPRTGADTQYF. CDR3 DNA sequence: TGTGCCAGCAGTCCGCCTCGGACAGGGGCGGATACGCAGTATTTT.

This clone was counted a single time. This chain uses TRBV9 with TRBJ2-1; the match to TRBD2 covers 7 bases. This CDR3 is built from 15 residues. The V gene end was trimmed by 0 bases and the J gene end by 6 bases; junction bases not matched to a gene: 6. CDR1 is SGDLS, CDR2 YYNGEE, per germline. The CDR3 reads CASSVGGGGTNEQFF. Written as DNA, the CDR3 is TGTGCCAGCAGCGTAGGGGGGGGAGGTACCAATGAGCAGTTCTTC.

The V gene is TRBV30, the J gene TRBJ2-1; D remains unclear. The CDR3 totals 11 residues. CDR1 and CDR2 from the germline V gene are GTSNPN and SVGIG (reference sequence). V lost 3 bases and J 7 bases, leaving 7 bases between the germline ends. In nucleotides, the CDR3 is TGTGCCTGGAGCAGATCTAATGAGCAGTTCTTC. It encodes CAWSRSNEQFF.

V gene TRBV27 combines with J gene TRBJ1-2, with D maybe TRBD1 (6 bases). V was clipped by 2 bases and J by 6 bases, with 10 bases between them. Germline CDR1 and CDR2: MNHEY and SMNVEV (reference sequence). There are 13 residues in the CDR3. CDR3 loop: CASSLAGVDGYTF. The CDR3 DNA follows: TGTGCCAGCAGTTTAGCAGGGGTGGATGGCTACACCTTC.

The chain joins TRBV27 to TRBJ1-3, with D possibly TRBD1 on 5 matching bases. There are 15 residues in the CDR3. V was cut by 3 bases and J by 2 bases, with 11 bases left in between. Per germline, CDR1 MNHEY and CDR2 SMNVEV (reference sequence). The CDR3 DNA is TGTGCCAGCAGTTTGGGGCCGGGTACTGGAAACACCATATATTTT. It translates to CASSLGPGTGNTIYF.

This sequence joins TRBV5-1 and TRBJ1-3; 7 nucleotides align to TRBD1. V shed 4 bases and J 7 bases; nucleotides not matched to a gene: 11. The germline V gene has CDR1 SGHRS and CDR2 YFSETQ. The CDR3 has 15 amino acids. In DNA, the CDR3 is TGCGCCAGCAGCGAGGAGGGGGCAATTGGGAACACCATATATTTT. It specifies CASSEEGAIGNTIYF.

This clone is a singleton in its sample. The rearrangement joins TRBV27 to TRBJ2-3; D perhaps matches TRBD2 (5 bases). The germline gives CDR1 MNHEY, CDR2 SMNVEV (reference sequence). The ends were cut back, 4 bases at V and 2 bases at J, with 10 bases in the middle. This CDR3 comprises 14 residues. The CDR3 protein is CASSSPGVTDTQYF. In DNA, the CDR3 is TGTGCCAGCAGTTCCCCCGGGGTCACAGATACGCAGTATTTT.

The chain is built from TRBV25-1 and TRBJ2-6, with unresolved D. This CDR3 is built from 15 residues. Germline values: CDR1 MGHDK, CDR2 SYGVNS. Trimming pared 3 bases from V and 0 bases from J, leaving 6 bases between. CDR3 amino acids: CASSDAGSGANVLTF. For the CDR3, the DNA is TGTGCCAGCAGTGATGCCGGCTCTGGGGCCAACGTCCTGACTTTC.

The rearrangement links TRBV10-2 to TRBJ1-5; TRBD1 matches at 9 bases. This CDR3 spans 19 amino acids. V shed 6 bases and J 3 bases; nucleotides not matched to a gene: 18. Germline CDR1 and CDR2: WSHSY and SAAADI. The CDR3 DNA sequence: TGCGCCAGCAGCGCAGCGGGACAGGGACTCGGAGGGGACAATCAGCCCCAGCATTTT. Amino acid sequence: CASSAAGQGLGGDNQPQHF.

The chain uses TRBV7-2 and TRBJ2-3, with a possible D match to TRBD2 (5 bases). This CDR3 has 16 residues. V lost 5 bases, J lost 1 base, and 16 bases lay in between. Germline V gives CDR1 SGHTA, CDR2 FQGNSA. The CDR3 region has the DNA TGTGCCAGCAGCCAAGACTTAGCGTGGGGCACAGATACGCAGTATTTT. It specifies CASSQDLAWGTDTQYF.

The chain has TRBV27 and TRBJ2-3; 11 bases agree with TRBD2. Per the germline V gene, CDR1 is MNHEY and CDR2 is SMNVEV (reference sequence). With 4 bases clipped from V and 5 bases from J, the junction kept 2 bases outside the gene matches. This CDR3 is built from 14 residues. The CDR3 region is CASSSGLAGDTQYF. The CDR3 bases are TGTGCCAGCAGTTCAGGACTAGCGGGAGATACGCAGTATTTT.

The V and J genes are TRBV6-4 and TRBJ2-2; possibly TRBD1 for D (6 bases). Germline assignment: CDR1 MRHNA and CDR2 SNTAGT. V lost 6 bases and J 3 bases, leaving 20 bases between the germline ends. There are 17 residues in the CDR3. DNA for the CDR3: TGTGCCAGCAGACAAAAACGTTGGGACACCTACACCGGGGAGCTGTTTTTT. Translated, it gives CASRQKRWDTYTGELFF.

The chain joins TRBV5-4 to TRBJ1-1; the D is unclear. Germline assignment: CDR1 SGHNT and CDR2 YYREEE (reference sequence). V lost 4 bases to trimming and J lost 4 bases, with 5 bases between them. The CDR3 has 11 residues. The CDR3 spells CASSRGTEAFF. As DNA, the CDR3 is TGTGCCAGCAGCCGAGGCACTGAAGCTTTCTTT.

The V and J genes are TRBV7-9 and TRBJ1-3; the match to TRBD1 covers 8 bases. There are 17 residues in the CDR3. Germline V lookup: CDR1 SEHNR, CDR2 FQNEAQ (reference sequence). Trimming at V came to 1 base and at J to 10 bases, leaving 15 bases not matched to a gene. The CDR3 is CASSLVGRTGLGGTIYF. The CDR3 DNA reads TGTGCCAGCAGCTTAGTCGGGAGGACAGGGCTCGGTGGGACCATATATTTT.